Below, one T cell receptor (beta chain) is given with its context. TCRdb's table, derived via immunoSEQ multiplex PCR, lists solely in-frame clones and lacks some. In the table there are 36,000 or so clones, 88% of which are singletons. Trimming took off 0 bases at V and 9 bases at J, with 12 bases between the two ends. This CDR3 has 14 residues. The germline CDR1 and CDR2 sequences are SGHAT and FQNNGV. This specimen comes from a study of T cell changes during pregnancy in multiple sclerosis. Sequenced here: CD4+ T cells from peripheral blood mononuclear cells, sampled in the first trimester of pregnancy. The V and J genes are TRBV11-2 and TRBJ2-1; D is possibly TRBD2 (5 bases). This receptor was identified in a female donor with multiple sclerosis, enrolled in a pregnancy study. The CDR3 DNA follows: TGTGCCAGCAGCTTAGATCTAGCCGGCAGTGAGCAGTTCTTC. Amino acid sequence: CASSLDLAGSEQFF.